These 12 T cell receptor beta chains were all obtained from the same sample, sequenced in a study of CD8 T cells in Susac syndrome. The RNA, roughly 0.45 to 1 ug, was put through reverse transcription using random hexamers. TCRdb reanalysed the immunoSEQ multiplex PCR reads using MiXCR and keeps one entry per CDR3 protein. The repertoire consists of about 180,000 distinct CDR3 sequences, with 95% occurring once and the leading ten covering more than 0.09%. Sample: CD4+ T cells from PBMCs. Every receptor here comes from a human donor with multiple sclerosis.

This rearrangement joins TRBV15 to TRBJ2-7, with D unclear. V lost 0 bases and J lost 0, with 12 bases in between. The CDR3 extends over 16 amino acids. Per germline, CDR1 LNHNV and CDR2 YYDKDF (reference sequence). This CDR3 is CATSRDRAESSYEQYF. The DNA of the CDR3 is TGTGCCACCAGCAGAGATCGGGCCGAGAGCTCCTACGAGCAGTACTTC.

The gene calls are TRBV20-1 and TRBJ1-1; D might be TRBD1 (5 bases). Deletions cut 3 bases from V and 2 bases from J, with 19 bases between. Germline V gene lookup returns CDR1 DFQATT and CDR2 SNEGSKA (reference sequence). The CDR3 is 16 residues long. The CDR3 loop reads CSARANSRRGNTEAFF. The DNA for the CDR3 is TGCAGTGCTAGGGCCAATTCCCGGAGGGGTAACACTGAAGCTTTCTTT.

V gene TRBV11-3 combines with J gene TRBJ1-1; D ambiguous. Germline loops: CDR1 SGHNT, CDR2 YENEEA. V was cut by 5 bases and J by 3 bases, with 7 bases left in between. The CDR3 is made up of 12 amino acids. Here the CDR3 reads CASSLKDTEAFF. Written as DNA, the CDR3 is TGTGCCAGCAGCCTGAAAGACACTGAAGCTTTCTTT.

This chain uses TRBV12-3 or TRBV12-4 with TRBJ1-1, with TRBD1 as a possible D gene (5 bases). The V gene lost 6 bases and the J gene lost 0 bases, with 11 bases spanning the gap. CDR3 length: 14 amino acids. The CDR3 DNA is TGTGCCAGCAGATTTGGGGGGATGAACACTGAAGCTTTCTTT. Amino acid sequence: CASRFGGMNTEAFF.

The table lists this clonotype with a count of one. The chain links TRBV9 to TRBJ2-7; D is undetermined. There are 13 residues in the CDR3. Trimming shortened V by 0 bases and J by 0 bases, and 4 bases separated the two germline ends. The germline CDR1 and CDR2 sequences are SGDLS and YYNGEE. In nucleotides, the CDR3 is TGTGCCAGCAGCGTAGGAAGCTCCTACGAGCAGTACTTC. It specifies CASSVGSSYEQYF.

The chain links TRBV29-1 to TRBJ1-1; D is uncertain. The CDR3 loop spans 11 amino acids. CDR1 and CDR2 from the germline V gene are SQVTM and ANQGSEA. Here the CDR3 reads CSFQRNTEAFF. CDR3 nucleotide sequence: TGCAGTTTTCAGCGTAACACTGAAGCTTTCTTT.

The V and J genes are TRBV15 and TRBJ2-3, with TRBD2 matching 15 bases. This CDR3 spans 19 amino acids. Germline values: CDR1 LNHNV, CDR2 YYDKDF (reference sequence). Trimming took 2 bases from V and 0 from J; bases not matched to a gene: 6. CDR3 sequence (DNA): TGTGCCACCAGCAGATCGGGACTAGCGGGGGGAGCTAGCACAGATACGCAGTATTTT. This translates into CATSRSGLAGGASTDTQYF.

V and J are TRBV9 and TRBJ1-2, with D tentatively TRBD1 (5 bases). The CDR3 has 16 residues. V lost 6 bases and J lost 4, with 22 bases in between. Germline V CDR1 and CDR2: SGDLS, YYNGEE. In nucleotides, the CDR3 is TGTGCCAGCACTCGACAGCTTGAACTCCCCTCCTATGGCTACACCTTC. This encodes CASTRQLELPSYGYTF. Looking up the rest from reference TRBV9 and TRBJ1-2 gives the full variable domain: DSGVTQTPKHLITATGQRVTLRCSPRSGDLSVYWYQQSLDQGLQFLIQYYNGEERAKGNILERFSAQQFPDLHSELNLSSLELGDSALYFCASTRQLELPSYGYTFGSGTRLTVV.

The J gene is TRBJ2-3, the V gene TRBV7-3; tentative D call: TRBD1 (5 bases). Germline assignment: CDR1 SGHTA and CDR2 FQGTGA. This CDR3 spans 15 amino acids. Trimming left V 2 bases short and J 0 bases short, with 9 bases between. The CDR3 is CASSLQGFSTDTQYF. CDR3 DNA: TGTGCCAGCAGCTTACAGGGATTTAGCACAGATACGCAGTATTTT.

The chain recombines TRBV27 with TRBJ2-3; tentative D call: TRBD2 (6 bases). V dropped 8 bases and J dropped 4 bases, with 19 bases sitting between them. The germline V gene encodes CDR1 MNHEY and CDR2 SMNVEV (reference sequence). The CDR3 covers 15 residues. The CDR3 DNA reads TGTGCCAGCGGATGGGGACTTACCCACCCAGATACGCAGTATTTT. It specifies CASGWGLTHPDTQYF.

This chain joins TRBV19 and TRBJ1-2; D is perhaps TRBD1 (5 bases). This CDR3 has 14 amino acids. Germline CDR1 reads LNHDA; CDR2 reads SQIVND (reference sequence). V was pared by 1 base and J by 3 bases, with 9 bases between. The CDR3 region has the DNA TGTGCCAGTAGTATAGTAGGGGCCTACTATGGCTACACCTTC. Its protein product is CASSIVGAYYGYTF. The entire variable domain, with the rest obtained from reference TRBV19 and TRBJ1-2, is as follows: DGGITQSPKYLFRKEGQNVTLSCEQNLNHDAMYWYRQDPGQGLRLIYYSQIVNDFQKGDIAEGYSVSREKKESFPLTVTSAQKNPTAFYLCASSIVGAYYGYTFGSGTRLTVV.

The chain is built from TRBV30 and TRBJ2-3; no definite D call. The CDR3 covers 12 residues. From germline, CDR1 is GTSNPN and CDR2 SVGIG (reference sequence). Trimming shortened V by 5 bases and J by 6 bases, and 12 bases separated the two germline ends. The CDR3 loop is CAWGAWSDTQYF. The CDR3, as DNA: TGTGCCTGGGGTGCTTGGTCGGATACGCAGTATTTT.